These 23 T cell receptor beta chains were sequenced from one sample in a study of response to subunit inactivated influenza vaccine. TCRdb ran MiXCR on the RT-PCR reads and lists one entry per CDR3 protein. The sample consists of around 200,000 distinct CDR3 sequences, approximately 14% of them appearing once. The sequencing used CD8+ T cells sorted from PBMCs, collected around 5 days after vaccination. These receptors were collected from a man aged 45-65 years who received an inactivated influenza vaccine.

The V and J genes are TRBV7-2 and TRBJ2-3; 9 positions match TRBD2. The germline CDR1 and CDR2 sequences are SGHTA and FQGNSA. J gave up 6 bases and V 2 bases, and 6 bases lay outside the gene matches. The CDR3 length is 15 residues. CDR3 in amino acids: CASSLMRGGRDTQYF. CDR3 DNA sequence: TGTGCCAGCAGCTTAATGCGGGGGGGCCGGGATACGCAGTATTTT.

The CDR3 loop reads CASSPNPGQGWNTGELFF. The CDR3 DNA reads as TGTGCCAGCAGCCCTAACCCTGGACAGGGATGGAACACCGGGGAGCTGTTTTTT. The chain carries TRBV7-6 and TRBJ2-2, with 8 nucleotides matching TRBD1. The V gene's germline CDR1 is SGHVS and CDR2 FNYEAQ. Trimming removed 5 bases from V and 1 base from J; junction bases left unmatched: 12. CDR3 length: 18 amino acids.

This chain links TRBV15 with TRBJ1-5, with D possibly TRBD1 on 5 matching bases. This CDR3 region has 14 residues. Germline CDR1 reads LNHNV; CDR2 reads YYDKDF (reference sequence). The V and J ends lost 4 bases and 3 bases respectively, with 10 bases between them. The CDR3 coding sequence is TGTGCCACCAGCACAAGAGGGGTCAATCAGCCCCAGCATTTT. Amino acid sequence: CATSTRGVNQPQHF. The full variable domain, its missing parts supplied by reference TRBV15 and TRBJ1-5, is DAMVIQNPRYQVTQFGKPVTLSCSQTLNHNVMYWYQQKSSQAPKLLFHYYDKDFNNEADTPDNFQSRRPNTSFCFLDIRSPGLGDTAMYLCATSTRGVNQPQHFGDGTRLSIL.

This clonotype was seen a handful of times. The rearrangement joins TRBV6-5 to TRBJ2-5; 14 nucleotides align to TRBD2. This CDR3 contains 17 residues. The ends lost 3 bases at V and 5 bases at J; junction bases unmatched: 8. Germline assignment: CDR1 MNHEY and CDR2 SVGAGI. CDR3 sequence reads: CASSYPTSGGAGETQYF. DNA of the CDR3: TGTGCCAGCAGTTATCCGACTAGCGGGGGGGCGGGGGAGACCCAGTACTTC.

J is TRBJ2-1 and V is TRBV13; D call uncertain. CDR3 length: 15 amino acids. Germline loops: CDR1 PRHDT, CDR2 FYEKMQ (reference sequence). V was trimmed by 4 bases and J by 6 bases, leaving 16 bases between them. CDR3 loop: CASSSKPYNSNEQFF. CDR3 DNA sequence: TGTGCCAGCAGCTCTAAGCCGTACAATAGCAATGAGCAGTTCTTC.

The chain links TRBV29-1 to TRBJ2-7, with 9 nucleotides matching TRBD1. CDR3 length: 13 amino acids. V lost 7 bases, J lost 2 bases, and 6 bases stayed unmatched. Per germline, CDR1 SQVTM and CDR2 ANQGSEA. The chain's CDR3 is CSAEGTGPYEQYF. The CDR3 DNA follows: TGCAGCGCCGAAGGGACAGGGCCCTACGAGCAGTACTTC.

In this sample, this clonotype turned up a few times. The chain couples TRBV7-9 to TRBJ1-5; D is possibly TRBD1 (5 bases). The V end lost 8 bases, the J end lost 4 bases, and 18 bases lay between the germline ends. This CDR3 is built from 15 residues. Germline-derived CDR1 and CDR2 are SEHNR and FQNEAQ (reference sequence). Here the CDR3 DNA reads TGTGCCAGCGCCCGAGACGTGGCAGGGAATCAGCCCCAGCATTTT. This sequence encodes CASARDVAGNQPQHF.

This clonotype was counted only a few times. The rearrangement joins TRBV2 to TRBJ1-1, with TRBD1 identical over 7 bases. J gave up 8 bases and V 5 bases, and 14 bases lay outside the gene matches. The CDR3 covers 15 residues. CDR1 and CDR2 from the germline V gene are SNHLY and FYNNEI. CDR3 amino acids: CASSRKGTALGEAFF. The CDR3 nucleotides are TGTGCCAGCAGTAGAAAAGGGACAGCCTTGGGGGAAGCTTTCTTT.

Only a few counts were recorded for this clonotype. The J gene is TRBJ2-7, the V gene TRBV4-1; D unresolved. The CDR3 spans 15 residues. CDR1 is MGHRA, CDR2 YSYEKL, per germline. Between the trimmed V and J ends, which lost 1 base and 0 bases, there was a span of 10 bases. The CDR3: CASSQAVWSSYEQYF. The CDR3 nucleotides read TGCGCCAGCAGCCAAGCGGTCTGGAGCTCCTACGAGCAGTACTTC.

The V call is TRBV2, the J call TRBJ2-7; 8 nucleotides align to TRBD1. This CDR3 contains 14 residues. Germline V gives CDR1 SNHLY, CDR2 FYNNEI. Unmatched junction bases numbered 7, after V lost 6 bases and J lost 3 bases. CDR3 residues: CASRQAGGVYEQYF. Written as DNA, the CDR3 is TGTGCCAGCAGGCAGGCAGGGGGCGTCTACGAGCAGTACTTC.

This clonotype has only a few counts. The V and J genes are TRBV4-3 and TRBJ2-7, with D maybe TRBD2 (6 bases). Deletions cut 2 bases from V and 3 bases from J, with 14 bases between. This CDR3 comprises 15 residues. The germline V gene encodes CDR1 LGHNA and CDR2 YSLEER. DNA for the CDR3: TGCGCCAGCAGCCAATCCGGGACTCCGGGCTACGAGCAGTACTTC. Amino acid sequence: CASSQSGTPGYEQYF.

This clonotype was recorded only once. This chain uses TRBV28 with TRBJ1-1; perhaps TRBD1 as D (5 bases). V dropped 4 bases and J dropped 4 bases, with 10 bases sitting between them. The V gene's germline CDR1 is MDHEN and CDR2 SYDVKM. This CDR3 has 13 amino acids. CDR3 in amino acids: CASSSSQGTEAFF. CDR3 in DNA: TGTGCCAGCAGTTCCTCTCAGGGCACTGAAGCTTTCTTT. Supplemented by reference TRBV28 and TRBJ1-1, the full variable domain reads DVKVTQSSRYLVKRTGEKVFLECVQDMDHENMFWYRQDPGLGLRLIYFSYDVKMKEKGDIPEGYSVSREKKERFSLILESASTNQTSMYLCASSSSQGTEAFFGQGTRLTVV.

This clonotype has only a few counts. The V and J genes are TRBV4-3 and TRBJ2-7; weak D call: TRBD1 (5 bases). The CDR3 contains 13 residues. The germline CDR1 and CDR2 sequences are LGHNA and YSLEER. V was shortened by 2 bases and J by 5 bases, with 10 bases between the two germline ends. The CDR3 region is CASSQSGSHEQYF. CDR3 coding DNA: TGCGCCAGCAGCCAATCAGGGTCCCACGAGCAGTACTTC.

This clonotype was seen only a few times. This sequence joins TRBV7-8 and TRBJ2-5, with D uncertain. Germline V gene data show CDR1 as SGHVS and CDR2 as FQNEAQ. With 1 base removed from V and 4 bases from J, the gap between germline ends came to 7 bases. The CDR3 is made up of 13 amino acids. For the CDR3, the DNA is TGTGCCAGCAGCTTAGTTTGGGGAGAGACCCAGTACTTC. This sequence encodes CASSLVWGETQYF.

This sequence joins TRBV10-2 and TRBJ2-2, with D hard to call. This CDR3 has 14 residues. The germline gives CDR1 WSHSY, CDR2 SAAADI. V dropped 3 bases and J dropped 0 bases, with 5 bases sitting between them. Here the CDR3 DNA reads TGCGCCAGCAGTGATAGGGCGAACACCGGGGAGCTGTTTTTT. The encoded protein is CASSDRANTGELFF.

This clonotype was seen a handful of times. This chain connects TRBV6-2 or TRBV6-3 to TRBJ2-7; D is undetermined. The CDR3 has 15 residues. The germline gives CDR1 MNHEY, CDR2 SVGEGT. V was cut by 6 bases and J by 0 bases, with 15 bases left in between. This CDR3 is CASSPYDGFSYEQYF. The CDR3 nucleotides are TGTGCCAGCAGCCCTTACGACGGCTTCTCCTACGAGCAGTACTTC.

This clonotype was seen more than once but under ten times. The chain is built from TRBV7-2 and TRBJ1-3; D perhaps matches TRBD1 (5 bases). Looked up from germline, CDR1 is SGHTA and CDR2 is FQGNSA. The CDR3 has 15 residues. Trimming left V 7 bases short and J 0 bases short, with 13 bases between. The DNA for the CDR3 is TGTGCCAGCATAGTGACAGCCCACTCTGGAAACACCATATATTTT. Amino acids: CASIVTAHSGNTIYF.

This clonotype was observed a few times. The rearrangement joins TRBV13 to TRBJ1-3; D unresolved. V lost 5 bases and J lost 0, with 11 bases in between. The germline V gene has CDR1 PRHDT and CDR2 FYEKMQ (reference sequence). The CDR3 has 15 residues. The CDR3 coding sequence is TGTGCCAGCAGCCACGGTCGGGACTCTGGAAACACCATATATTTT. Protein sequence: CASSHGRDSGNTIYF.

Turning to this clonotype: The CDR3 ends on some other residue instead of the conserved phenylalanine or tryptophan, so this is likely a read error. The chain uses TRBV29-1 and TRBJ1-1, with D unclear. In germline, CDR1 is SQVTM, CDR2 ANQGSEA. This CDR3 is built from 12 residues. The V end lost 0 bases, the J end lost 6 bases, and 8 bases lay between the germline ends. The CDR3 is CSVEDRTAEAFV. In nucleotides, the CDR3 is TGCAGCGTTGAAGATCGAACAGCTGAAGCTTTCGTT.

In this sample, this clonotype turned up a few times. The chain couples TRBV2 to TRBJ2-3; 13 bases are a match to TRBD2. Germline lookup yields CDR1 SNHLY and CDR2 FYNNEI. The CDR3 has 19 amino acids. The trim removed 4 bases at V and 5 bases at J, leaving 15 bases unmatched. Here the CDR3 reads CASSGLRTSGGTARDTQYF. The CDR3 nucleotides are TGTGCCAGCAGTGGGTTGCGGACTAGCGGGGGTACAGCAAGAGATACGCAGTATTTT.

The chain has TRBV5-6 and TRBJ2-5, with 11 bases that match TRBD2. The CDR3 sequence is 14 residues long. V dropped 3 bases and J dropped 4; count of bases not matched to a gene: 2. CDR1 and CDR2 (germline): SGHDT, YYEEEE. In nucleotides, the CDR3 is TGTGCCAGCAGCTCGGGACTAGCGGTAGAGACCCAGTACTTC. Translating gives CASSSGLAVETQYF.

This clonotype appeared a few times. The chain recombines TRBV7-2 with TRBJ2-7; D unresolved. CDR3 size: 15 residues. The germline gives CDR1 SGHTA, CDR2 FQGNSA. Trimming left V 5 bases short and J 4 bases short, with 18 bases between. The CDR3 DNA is TGTGCCAGCAGCATAGGATGGAGCAGCTCTTACGAGCAGTACTTC. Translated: CASSIGWSSSYEQYF.

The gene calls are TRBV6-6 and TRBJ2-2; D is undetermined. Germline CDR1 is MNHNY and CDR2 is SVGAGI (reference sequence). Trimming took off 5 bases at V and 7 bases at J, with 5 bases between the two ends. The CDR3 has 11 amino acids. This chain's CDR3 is CASSSVGELFF. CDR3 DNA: TGTGCCAGCAGTAGTGTCGGGGAGCTGTTTTTT.